This section outlines one TCR beta chain sequence together with its context. The antigen is unknown. The sample originates from a study of Ad26.COV2.S vaccination and SARS-CoV-2 variants. Findings and limits, study-wide: It was found that vaccine and placebo recipients had similar non-spike TCR breadth.

Sequencing used immunoSEQ multiplex PCR; TCRdb keeps in-frame clones, though not all of them. The sample holds 400,000 to 500,000 clones, 88% seen once. Trimming cost V 3 bases and J 3 bases; bases outside gene matches: 9. CDR3 length equals 17 residues. The germline CDR1 and CDR2 sequences are SEHNR and FQNEAQ (reference sequence). Regarding treatment: about 20 received Ad26.COV2.S at low or high dose, single or two shots; about five received placebo; per-sample allocation not given. Sampling occurred on day 63 after the first vaccine or placebo injection. Sequenced here: peripheral blood, sampled in a trial of Ad26.COV2.S vaccine versus placebo. The chain joins TRBV7-9 to TRBJ1-3, with 9 bases aligning to TRBD1. The sequence derives from a person aged 18-60 years who received the Ad26.COV2.S COVID-19 vaccine or a placebo. The DNA for the CDR3 is TGTGCCAGCAGCTTCGGCCGGGACAGGGTTTTTGGAAACACCATATATTTT. Translation gives CASSFGRDRVFGNTIYF.